Shown below are 32 T cell receptor beta chains from a single sample sequenced in a study of early T cells in non-severe SARS-CoV-2 infection. TCRdb processed the 5' RACE reads anew with MiXCR; each CDR3 protein has one entry. The profile shows some 59,000 distinct CDR3 sequences, roughly 9% of them singletons. Material for sequencing was whole blood. These receptors came from an adult who was a healthcare worker with PCR-confirmed SARS-CoV-2 infection or an uninfected control (not recorded which).

The chain's CDR3 is CSVLGGTNPSTDTQYF. As DNA, the CDR3 is TGCAGCGTTCTAGGGGGGACTAACCCTAGCACAGATACGCAGTATTTT. This chain uses TRBV29-1 with TRBJ2-3; perhaps TRBD2 as D (7 bases). There are 16 residues in the CDR3. CDR1 SQVTM and CDR2 ANQGSEA come from the germline V gene. The V end lost 5 bases, the J end lost 0 bases, and 18 bases lay between the germline ends.

The J gene is TRBJ2-7, the V gene TRBV13; D remains ambiguous. Germline V gene data show CDR1 as PRHDT and CDR2 as FYEKMQ (reference sequence). This CDR3 has 14 residues. Trimming stripped 4 bases from V and 2 bases from J, with 12 bases between. CDR3: CASSSEGATYEQYF. The DNA for the CDR3 is TGTGCCAGCAGCTCGGAAGGTGCAACCTACGAGCAGTACTTC.

The table lists this clonotype with a few counts. The V gene is TRBV29-1, the J gene TRBJ1-6; D gene ambiguous. V was pared by 4 bases and J by 13 bases, with 17 bases between. Looked up from germline, CDR1 is SQVTM and CDR2 is ANQGSEA. This CDR3 is built from 13 residues. The DNA of the CDR3 is TGCAGCGTTGCGGATGGAGGGAGCTCTCCCCTCCACTTT. Its protein is CSVADGGSSPLHF.

Many counts were recorded for this clonotype. The chain employs TRBV12-3 or TRBV12-4 and TRBJ1-2; maybe TRBD1 (6 bases). The germline V and J ends were trimmed by 5 bases and 5 bases, with 15 bases remaining between them. The CDR3 has 14 amino acids. CDR3: CASSQQGTRYGYTF. The CDR3, as DNA: TGTGCCAGCAGTCAACAGGGAACCCGTTATGGCTACACCTTC.

Only a few counts were recorded for this clonotype. The chain joins TRBV5-1 to TRBJ1-3; D uncertain. CDR1 and CDR2 (germline): SGHRS, YFSETQ. This CDR3 is built from 13 residues. Trimming took 6 bases from V and 3 from J, leaving 10 bases between them. The CDR3 protein is CASKAGIGNTIYF. The DNA for the CDR3 is TGCGCCAGCAAGGCCGGGATTGGAAACACCATATATTTT.

J is TRBJ1-2 and V is TRBV7-9, with D unclear. Looked up from germline, CDR1 is SEHNR and CDR2 is FQNEAQ (reference sequence). This CDR3 spans 11 amino acids. The V and J ends lost 6 bases and 8 bases respectively, with 10 bases between them. This CDR3 is CASSSAVGYTF. The CDR3 coding sequence is TGTGCCAGCAGTTCTGCCGTCGGCTACACCTTC. The whole variable domain, remainder taken from reference TRBV7-9 and TRBJ1-2, is DTGVSQNPRHKITKRGQNVTFRCDPISEHNRLYWYRQTLGQGPEFLTYFQNEAQLEKSRLLSDRFSAERPKGSFSTLEIQRTEQGDSAMYLCASSSAVGYTFGSGTRLTVV.

The table lists this clonotype with a count of one. The chain combines TRBV12-3 or TRBV12-4 with TRBJ2-7, with 13 bases lining up with TRBD2. This CDR3 has 16 amino acids. J was trimmed by 2 bases and V by 3 bases; bases with no gene match: 4. The CDR3 loop is CASSLGTSGVPYEQYF. The CDR3 DNA is TGTGCCAGCAGTTTGGGGACTAGCGGGGTTCCCTACGAGCAGTACTTC.

This clonotype was seen a handful of times. This chain connects TRBV5-1 to TRBJ1-2; D is uncertain. Looked up from germline, CDR1 is SGHRS and CDR2 is YFSETQ. The CDR3 loop spans 14 amino acids. V lost 0 bases and J lost 4, with 10 bases in between. CDR3 amino acids: CASSLDMEIYGYTF. In nucleotides, the CDR3 is TGCGCCAGCAGCTTGGATATGGAAATCTATGGCTACACCTTC.

The chain carries TRBV5-4 and TRBJ2-3, with D possibly matching TRBD2 (5 bases). Germline V gene sequence: CDR1 SGHNT, CDR2 YYREEE (reference sequence). V shed 3 bases and J shed 2 bases, with 16 bases lying between them. The CDR3 spans 16 residues. DNA for the CDR3: TGTGCCAGCAGCTGGAGGCTAGCAGGAAACACAGATACGCAGTATTTT. Residues: CASSWRLAGNTDTQYF.

This clonotype appeared a few times. The genes are TRBV11-2 and TRBJ2-7; D gene uncertain. The CDR3 runs 12 residues. Germline V lookup: CDR1 SGHAT, CDR2 FQNNGV. Trimming shortened V by 8 bases and J by 3 bases, and 11 bases separated the two germline ends. CDR3 region: CASGQQYYEQYF. In DNA, the CDR3 is TGTGCCAGCGGGCAGCAATACTACGAGCAGTACTTC.

This clonotype was picked up a small number of times. The chain employs TRBV6-6 and TRBJ1-3; D gene uncertain. This CDR3 is 13 amino acids long. The ends were cut back, 2 bases at V and 3 bases at J, with 5 bases in the middle. Germline V gene lookup returns CDR1 MNHNY and CDR2 SVGAGI (reference sequence). The CDR3 nucleotides read TGTGCCAGCAGTTACAGAGGTGGAAACACCATATATTTT. It translates to CASSYRGGNTIYF.

The genes are TRBV3-1 and TRBJ2-2; D remains ambiguous. Per the germline V gene, CDR1 is LGHDT and CDR2 is YNNKEL (reference sequence). Trimming shortened V by 0 bases and J by 1 base, and 12 bases separated the two germline ends. This CDR3 has 17 amino acids. CDR3 in DNA: TGTGCCAGCAGCCAAGAAAGCAGGATGGGGAACACCGGGGAGCTGTTTTTT. It yields the protein CASSQESRMGNTGELFF.

At least ten counts were recorded for this clonotype. One junction end disagrees with the germline gene, perhaps due to a read error. The J gene is TRBJ1-1, the V gene TRBV24-1; 7 bases line up with TRBD1. CDR1 KGHDR and CDR2 SFDVKD come from the germline V gene. The CDR3 has 12 residues. The CDR3 loop reads CATSDLVGGWLF. The CDR3 DNA is TGTGCCACCAGTGATTTGGTAGGGGGCTGGCTCTTT.

The V call is TRBV4-1, the J call TRBJ2-1, with 9 bases identical to TRBD2. The CDR3 has 16 amino acids. V lost 0 bases to trimming and J lost 4 bases; unmatched junction nucleotides: 4. Per the germline V gene, CDR1 is MGHRA and CDR2 is YSYEKL. CDR3 sequence: CASSQEAGGGYNEQFF. For the CDR3, the DNA is TGCGCCAGCAGCCAAGAAGCGGGGGGCGGGTACAATGAGCAGTTCTTC.

At least ten counts were recorded for this clonotype. The chain combines TRBV13 with TRBJ2-1, with D perhaps TRBD2 (6 bases). Looked up from germline, CDR1 is PRHDT and CDR2 is FYEKMQ (reference sequence). This CDR3 contains 15 residues. Trimming removed 6 bases from V and 1 base from J, with 13 bases in between. In DNA, the CDR3 is TGTGCCAGCAGTCGGGGGACGAGGTCCTACAATGAGCAGTTCTTC. This encodes CASSRGTRSYNEQFF.

The chain joins TRBV11-2 to TRBJ2-1, with no clear D. The CDR3 runs 13 residues. Trimming removed 2 bases at V and 2 bases at J, with 4 bases between. Germline V lookup: CDR1 SGHAT, CDR2 FQNNGV. CDR3 DNA: TGTGCCAGCAGCTTACGACCCTACAATGAGCAGTTCTTC. It translates to CASSLRPYNEQFF.

The chain carries TRBV20-1 and TRBJ2-7; no reliable D call. From germline, CDR1 is DFQATT and CDR2 SNEGSKA (reference sequence). Deletions cut 5 bases from V and 0 bases from J, with 8 bases between. The CDR3 is 12 residues long. CDR3 protein: CSAGPFSYEQYF. As DNA, the CDR3 is TGCAGTGCTGGACCATTCTCCTACGAGCAGTACTTC.

The chain links TRBV5-1 to TRBJ1-6, with 7 positions matching TRBD1. In germline, CDR1 is SGHRS, CDR2 YFSETQ. J lost 9 bases, V lost 0 bases, and 6 bases had no gene match. This CDR3 spans 15 amino acids. The CDR3 nucleotides are TGCGCCAGCAGCTTGGACAGGGGCGGCAGTTCACCCCTCCACTTT. Translation: CASSLDRGGSSPLHF.

This sequence joins TRBV6-6 and TRBJ1-2; no firm D call. Trimming took off 6 bases at V and 6 bases at J, with 8 bases between the two ends. Germline V gene sequence: CDR1 MNHNY, CDR2 SVGAGI (reference sequence). The CDR3 totals 11 residues. The CDR3 DNA is TGTGCCAGCAGGGGAATTGATGGCTACACCTTC. Translated, it gives CASRGIDGYTF.

This clonotype was seen ten or more times. V and J are TRBV12-3 or TRBV12-4 and TRBJ1-5; no reliable D call. Trimming took 4 bases from V and 5 from J, leaving 15 bases between them. This CDR3 has 15 residues. The CDR3 reads CASSSSPDGDQPQHF. The CDR3 region has the DNA TGTGCCAGCAGTTCATCCCCGGACGGCGATCAGCCCCAGCATTTT.

This clonotype turned up a few times. This chain connects TRBV6-5 to TRBJ2-2, with D tentatively TRBD1 (5 bases). CDR1 and CDR2 from the germline V gene are MNHEY and SVGAGI. V was clipped by 6 bases and J by 7 bases, with 15 bases between them. The CDR3 totals 14 residues. For the CDR3, the DNA is TGTGCCAGCAGGGCAGGGCGTTGGGGCGGGGAGCTGTTTTTT. Its protein product is CASRAGRWGGELFF.

This clonotype was counted only a few times. This chain links TRBV7-9 with TRBJ1-2, with D possibly TRBD1 on 5 matching bases. Germline V CDR1 and CDR2: SEHNR, FQNEAQ (reference sequence). Trimming left V 11 bases short and J 4 bases short, with 11 bases between. CDR3 length equals 11 residues. The CDR3 sequence: CASRGGYGYTF. The CDR3 region has the DNA TGTGCCTCCCGGGGGGGCTATGGCTACACCTTC.

This clonotype was counted many times. The chain employs TRBV10-2 and TRBJ2-1, with D possibly matching TRBD2 (6 bases). The CDR3 contains 12 residues. V was cut by 4 bases and J by 8 bases, with 9 bases left in between. CDR1 and CDR2 from the germline V gene are WSHSY and SAAADI. The CDR3: CASSAWGDEQFF. The DNA for the CDR3 is TGCGCCAGCAGTGCTTGGGGGGATGAGCAGTTCTTC.

This rearrangement joins TRBV10-3 to TRBJ2-5; D is possibly TRBD1 (5 bases). The CDR3 has 14 amino acids. CDR1 is ENHRY and CDR2 is SYGVKD in the germline V gene. V was trimmed by 1 base and J by 5 bases, leaving 11 bases between them. CDR3 amino acids: CAISEFAGMETQYF. CDR3 DNA: TGTGCCATCAGTGAGTTTGCAGGGATGGAGACCCAGTACTTC.

Worth noting for this clonotype: At one end the junction does not follow the germline gene, possibly because of a read error. V and J are TRBV5-1 and TRBJ2-4, with a tentative D call TRBD2 (5 bases). The CDR3 has 16 amino acids. CDR1 is SGHRS and CDR2 is YFSETQ in the germline V gene. The CDR3 nucleotides are TGCGCCAGCAGCTTGTTTGGAGGAAAGGATTTTAACATTCAATACTTC. This translates into CASSLFGGKDFNIQYF.

This clonotype was seen more than once but under ten times. The V gene is TRBV20-1, the J gene TRBJ2-7; the D gene is possibly TRBD2 (5 bases). Trimming shortened V by 3 bases and J by 0 bases, and 6 bases separated the two germline ends. Germline CDR1 DFQATT, CDR2 SNEGSKA (reference sequence). This CDR3 spans 12 amino acids. The CDR3: CSASGDSYEQYF. The CDR3 coding sequence is TGCAGTGCTAGCGGGGACTCCTACGAGCAGTACTTC.

This clonotype came up a few times. The rearrangement links TRBV6-6 to TRBJ1-2; no firm D call. The CDR3 covers 15 residues. Germline CDR1 reads MNHNY; CDR2 reads SVGAGI (reference sequence). V was clipped by 7 bases and J by 1 base, with 16 bases between them. The DNA of the CDR3 is TGTGCCAGCACCGGTGGGAGGGATTTTAACTATGGCTACACCTTC. Its protein product is CASTGGRDFNYGYTF.

Only a few counts were recorded for this clonotype. The V gene is TRBV5-1, the J gene TRBJ1-2; D not certain. Per the germline V gene, CDR1 is SGHRS and CDR2 is YFSETQ. Deletions cut 7 bases from V and 13 bases from J, with 20 bases between. The CDR3 totals 12 residues. The CDR3 spells CASQDRTDRPTF. CDR3 nucleotide sequence: TGCGCCAGCCAAGACCGAACAGATAGGCCCACCTTC.

This clonotype was observed a few times. The chain joins TRBV9 to TRBJ1-6; D ambiguous. V was cut by 0 bases and J by 5 bases, with 15 bases left in between. The germline CDR1 and CDR2 sequences are SGDLS and YYNGEE. This CDR3 contains 17 residues. CDR3 sequence reads: CASSVATGSSDNSPLHF. CDR3 in DNA: TGTGCCAGCAGCGTAGCAACCGGCAGCAGCGATAATTCACCCCTCCACTTT. The full variable domain, completed using reference TRBV9 and TRBJ1-6, is DSGVTQTPKHLITATGQRVTLRCSPRSGDLSVYWYQQSLDQGLQFLIQYYNGEERAKGNILERFSAQQFPDLHSELNLSSLELGDSALYFCASSVATGSSDNSPLHFGNGTRLTVT.

This clonotype was counted a few times. V gene TRBV30 combines with J gene TRBJ1-5; TRBD1 might be the D (5 bases). The germline V gene has CDR1 GTSNPN and CDR2 SVGIG (reference sequence). The V and J ends lost 0 bases and 2 bases respectively, with 5 bases between them. This CDR3 has 13 residues. The CDR3 DNA reads TGTGCCTGGAGTGTAGGGGGCAATCAGCCCCAGCATTTT. It codes for CAWSVGGNQPQHF. The full variable domain, completed using reference TRBV30 and TRBJ1-5, is SQTIHQWPATLVQPVGSPLSLECTVEGTSNPNLYWYRQAAGRGLQLLFYSVGIGQISSEVPQNLSASRPQDRQFILSSKKLLLSDSGFYLCAWSVGGNQPQHFGDGTRLSIL.

The V call is TRBV21-1, the J call TRBJ1-1. TRBV21-1 is a known pseudogene. The CDR3 is made up of 14 amino acids. The CDR3 sequence is CASSRTGGRTEAFF. The CDR3 DNA sequence: TGTGCCAGCAGCAGAACGGGCGGGAGGACTGAAGCTTTCTTT.

The chain recombines TRBV7-9 with TRBJ2-7; D is perhaps TRBD1 or TRBD2 (7 bases each). The CDR3 has 13 residues. The germline V gene encodes CDR1 SEHNR and CDR2 FQNEAQ (reference sequence). V lost 3 bases to trimming and J lost 5 bases, with 11 bases between them. This CDR3 is CASSLGGGNEQYF. CDR3 coding DNA: TGTGCCAGCAGCTTGGGAGGGGGCAACGAGCAGTACTTC.